Following are 20 T cell receptor beta chains from one sample sequenced in a study of beta chain features in type 1 diabetes. Expressed TCRB transcripts were sequenced, since all the RNA that had been isolated was reverse transcribed. Repertoires were generated with immunoSEQ multiplex PCR, while TCRdb's copy carries only in-frame clones and drops some. The sample has about 360,000 clones, around 12% seen once. Sequenced sample: naive CD4+ T cells from blood. Receptors originate from a man between 18 and 35 years old in good health.

The V gene is TRBV29-1, the J gene TRBJ2-5; TRBD1 might be the D (5 bases). V shed 5 bases and J shed 5 bases, with 18 bases lying between them. The CDR3 sequence is 14 residues long. Germline values: CDR1 SQVTM, CDR2 ANQGSEA. The CDR3 sequence: CSVRIQGFPETQYF. For the CDR3, the DNA is TGCAGCGTTCGGATCCAGGGTTTTCCGGAGACCCAGTACTTC.

This clone was counted between two and nine times. The V gene is TRBV19, the J gene TRBJ2-5; D gene unclear. This CDR3 region has 14 residues. CDR1 LNHDA and CDR2 SQIVND come from the germline V gene (reference sequence). V was shortened by 5 bases and J by 4 bases, with 14 bases between the two germline ends. The CDR3 nucleotides read TGTGCCAGTAGTCCCGGGTCCGGTAGAGAGACCCAGTACTTC. Translated, it gives CASSPGSGRETQYF.

This rearrangement joins TRBV7-3 to TRBJ2-7; 11 positions match TRBD2. CDR3 length equals 19 residues. Germline CDR1 and CDR2: SGHTA and FQGTGA. With 4 bases clipped from V and 1 base from J, the junction kept 15 bases outside the gene matches. The CDR3, as DNA: TGTGCCAGCAGCTCCAACGGGGGGCGAACTAGCGGGAGTTCCTACGAGCAGTACTTC. Translation gives CASSSNGGRTSGSSYEQYF. The full variable domain, with the rest looked up from reference TRBV7-3 and TRBJ2-7, is GAGVSQTPSNKVTEKGKYVELRCDPISGHTALYWYRQSLGQGPEFLIYFQGTGAADDSGLPNDRFFAVRPEGSVSTLKIQRTERGDSAVYLCASSSNGGRTSGSSYEQYFGPGTRLTVT.

CDR3 coding DNA: TGTGCTAGTGGTCCCGATGACGGACAGGGCGGGAATACGCAGTATTTT. It specifies CASGPDDGQGGNTQYF. The chain combines TRBV12-5 with TRBJ2-3, with 8 bases that match TRBD1. The germline CDR1 and CDR2 sequences are LGHNT and FRNRAP. V lost 5 bases, J lost 7 bases, and 14 bases stayed unmatched. This CDR3 contains 16 residues.

Of note for this clone: Sequence at one end of the junction differs from germline and may be a read error. The same CDR3 can be traced to other DNA sequences in this sample. The chain joins TRBV30 to TRBJ2-7, with D possibly TRBD2 on 5 matching bases. Germline-derived CDR1 and CDR2 are GTSNPN and SVGIG (reference sequence). The CDR3 has 12 residues. In nucleotides, the CDR3 is TGTGCCTGGACTAGCACCTCCTACGAACAGTACTTC. Translated, it gives CAWTSTSYEQYF.

This clone was detected only a few times. The gene calls are TRBV7-9 and TRBJ1-5, with D possibly TRBD1 on 6 matching bases. Germline CDR1 and CDR2: SEHNR and FQNEAQ (reference sequence). Trimming took 5 bases from V and 4 from J, leaving 18 bases between them. The CDR3 extends over 16 amino acids. CDR3 amino acids: CASSQTGHSGNQPQHF. The CDR3 DNA reads TGTGCCAGCAGCCAAACGGGACACTCCGGGAATCAGCCCCAGCATTTT. Variable domain in full (rest from reference TRBV7-9 and TRBJ1-5): DTGVSQNPRHKITKRGQNVTFRCDPISEHNRLYWYRQTLGQGPEFLTYFQNEAQLEKSRLLSDRFSAERPKGSFSTLEIQRTEQGDSAMYLCASSQTGHSGNQPQHFGDGTRLSIL.

This clone was found a few times. The V and J genes are TRBV28 and TRBJ2-1; 9 bases match TRBD2. J gave up 3 bases and V 3 bases, and 12 bases lay outside the gene matches. Germline loops: CDR1 MDHEN, CDR2 SYDVKM. The CDR3 sequence is 18 residues long. CDR3 in DNA: TGTGCCAGCAGTTTTACCCCAGGGCTAGCGGGATTCTACAATGAGCAGTTCTTC. It yields the protein CASSFTPGLAGFYNEQFF.

The genes are TRBV5-1 and TRBJ1-1; D unresolved. The CDR3 is made up of 14 amino acids. V lost 4 bases and J 4 bases, leaving 14 bases between the germline ends. Germline V CDR1 and CDR2: SGHRS, YFSETQ. The CDR3 sequence is CASSLLPSGTEAFF. CDR3 nucleotides: TGCGCCAGCAGCCTACTTCCGTCGGGCACTGAAGCTTTCTTT.

This chain uses TRBV13 with TRBJ2-6; possibly TRBD2 for D (5 bases). Trimming shortened V by 2 bases and J by 0 bases, and 17 bases separated the two germline ends. Germline CDR1 is PRHDT and CDR2 is FYEKMQ (reference sequence). This CDR3 has 19 residues. The CDR3 DNA sequence: TGTGCCAGCAGCTTATCGGTTCGAGCGGCGCACTCTGGGGCCAACGTCCTGACTTTC. Encoded protein: CASSLSVRAAHSGANVLTF.

J is TRBJ2-1 and V is TRBV10-3, with a possible D match to TRBD2 (5 bases). The germline V gene has CDR1 ENHRY and CDR2 SYGVKD. The CDR3 length is 13 residues. Trimming pared 2 bases from V and 9 bases from J, leaving 11 bases between. The CDR3 reads CAISEGLEGEQFF. The CDR3, as DNA: TGTGCCATCAGTGAGGGCCTAGAGGGTGAGCAGTTCTTC.

This clone was counted between two and nine times. The chain uses TRBV30 and TRBJ2-7, with TRBD2 as a possible D gene (5 bases). Germline V gives CDR1 GTSNPN, CDR2 SVGIG (reference sequence). The CDR3 is 15 amino acids. Trimming removed 0 bases from V and 5 bases from J, with 17 bases in between. The CDR3 here is CAWSVVAPTRHEQYF. The CDR3 bases are TGTGCCTGGAGTGTGGTAGCGCCTACGAGACACGAGCAGTACTTC.

The sample holds a few counts of this clone. The V and J genes are TRBV2 and TRBJ1-4; 9 nucleotides match TRBD1. CDR3 length: 15 amino acids. Trimming at V came to 3 bases and at J to 7 bases, leaving 6 bases not matched to a gene. In germline, CDR1 is SNHLY, CDR2 FYNNEI. CDR3 protein: CASSDLGTGLEKLFF. The CDR3 region has the DNA TGTGCCAGCAGTGACCTCGGGACAGGGCTTGAAAAACTGTTTTTT.

This clone was seen a handful of times. This chain joins TRBV6-5 and TRBJ1-2; unclear D gene. The V and J ends lost 0 bases and 4 bases respectively, with 9 bases between them. CDR3 length equals 14 residues. Germline loops: CDR1 MNHEY, CDR2 SVGAGI. This CDR3 reads CASSYSRPGYGYTF. CDR3 sequence (DNA): TGTGCCAGCAGTTACTCGCGGCCCGGCTATGGCTACACCTTC.

This chain joins TRBV14 and TRBJ2-5; D call uncertain. Looked up from germline, CDR1 is SGHDN and CDR2 is FVKESK. Trimming left V 3 bases short and J 5 bases short, with 7 bases between. CDR3 length: 12 residues. This chain's CDR3 is CASSQRRETQYF. CDR3 sequence (DNA): TGTGCCAGCAGCCAGCGTCGCGAGACCCAGTACTTC.

The chain is built from TRBV11-2 and TRBJ2-1; TRBD2 aligns across 10 bases. Per germline, CDR1 SGHAT and CDR2 FQNNGV. J lost 8 bases, V lost 3 bases, and 7 bases had no gene match. The CDR3 contains 15 residues. The CDR3 loop is CASSLRTSGPHEQFF. In nucleotides, the CDR3 is TGTGCCAGCAGCTTGAGGACTAGCGGTCCCCATGAGCAGTTCTTC.

The chain carries TRBV7-9 and TRBJ1-1; TRBD1 aligns across 8 bases. Germline values: CDR1 SEHNR, CDR2 FQNEAQ (reference sequence). The CDR3 length is 14 residues. Losses at the gene ends were 4 bases for V and 1 base for J; bases not matched to a gene: 2. CDR3 residues: CASSSGGANTEAFF. The CDR3 coding sequence is TGTGCCAGCAGCTCAGGGGGCGCGAACACTGAAGCTTTCTTT.

The CDR3 DNA reads as TGTGCCAGCAGCCTCGGTTTGGACAATGAGCAGTTCTTC. This sequence encodes CASSLGLDNEQFF. The chain combines TRBV7-2 with TRBJ2-1; no definite D call. Germline V lookup: CDR1 SGHTA, CDR2 FQGNSA. This CDR3 region has 13 residues. The ends were cut back, 5 bases at V and 5 bases at J, with 10 bases in the middle.

Turning to this clone: A much larger clone lies one base from this, so it may be a read error. Other DNA sequences in the same sample also yield this CDR3. This chain joins TRBV6-5 and TRBJ2-5; TRBD1 aligns across 7 bases. Trimming removed 6 bases from V and 2 bases from J; junction bases left unmatched: 3. The CDR3 runs 13 residues. Per germline, CDR1 MNHEY and CDR2 SVGAGI. The CDR3 spells CASSRDRQETQYF. For the CDR3, the DNA is TGTGCCAGCAGCCGGGACAGACAAGAGACCCAGTACTTC.

A few counts support this clone. The V and J genes are TRBV7-8 and TRBJ2-7, with D tentatively TRBD1 (5 bases). Looked up from germline, CDR1 is SGHVS and CDR2 is FQNEAQ. Trimming took off 2 bases at V and 7 bases at J, with 21 bases between the two ends. The CDR3 extends over 16 amino acids. The CDR3 here is CASSLNGYREGAEQYF. The DNA of the CDR3 is TGTGCCAGCAGCTTAAATGGGTATAGGGAAGGGGCTGAGCAGTACTTC.

This clone was observed a handful of times. The chain has TRBV4-3 and TRBJ2-1; 9 nucleotides align to TRBD2. V gave up 0 bases and J gave up 8 bases; unmatched junction bases: 5. Germline-derived CDR1 and CDR2 are LGHNA and YSLEER. CDR3 size: 15 residues. This CDR3 reads CASSQDLAGGDEQFF. The CDR3 nucleotides are TGCGCCAGCAGCCAAGATCTGGCGGGAGGGGATGAGCAGTTCTTC.